The 17 T cell receptor beta chains presented below share a single source sample, sequenced in a study of blood T cell repertoires in COVID-19. Clones were read by immunoSEQ multiplex PCR, and TCRdb kept only the in-frame ones, dropping some. The sample shows 200,000 to 300,000 clones, approximately 90% of them seen only once. The sequencing input was peripheral blood. These receptors all stem from a man aged 60 to 69 who had recovered from COVID-19.

The J gene is TRBJ1-6, the V gene TRBV18, with D possibly TRBD1 on 6 matching bases. Germline V gives CDR1 KGHSH, CDR2 LQKENI. V was clipped by 3 bases and J by 4 bases, with 10 bases between them. This CDR3 spans 15 amino acids. The CDR3 nucleotides are TGTGCCAGCTCACCCCCCGGGACATATAATTCACCCCTCCACTTT. It is translated as CASSPPGTYNSPLHF. Full variable domain (outside the CDR3, taken from reference TRBV18 and TRBJ1-6): NAGVMQNPRHLVRRRGQEARLRCSPMKGHSHVYWYRQLPEEGLKFMVYLQKENIIDESGMPKERFSAEFPKEGPSILRIQQVVRGDSAAYFCASSPPGTYNSPLHFGNGTRLTVT.

V is TRBV4-1 and J is TRBJ2-1; 12 nucleotides line up with TRBD2. The J segment lost 6 bases and the V segment lost 3 bases, leaving 6 bases of the junction unmatched. Germline V lookup: CDR1 MGHRA, CDR2 YSYEKL. This CDR3 comprises 16 residues. The CDR3 protein is CASSHPTSGGLNEQFF. The CDR3 coding sequence is TGCGCCAGCAGCCACCCGACTAGCGGGGGCCTCAATGAGCAGTTCTTC.

The rearrangement joins TRBV19 to TRBJ2-1, with D perhaps TRBD1 (6 bases). This CDR3 comprises 18 residues. The V gene lost 0 bases and the J gene lost 0 bases, with 15 bases spanning the gap. CDR1 and CDR2 (germline): LNHDA, SQIVND (reference sequence). The CDR3 region is CASSIDKSGTSSYNEQFF. Written as DNA, the CDR3 is TGTGCCAGTAGTATAGATAAGTCGGGGACAAGCTCCTACAATGAGCAGTTCTTC.

This clone was counted between two and nine times. The chain joins TRBV19 to TRBJ1-2, with 11 nucleotides matching TRBD1. The CDR3 extends over 13 amino acids. Germline CDR1 LNHDA, CDR2 SQIVND (reference sequence). Trimming removed 6 bases from V and 8 bases from J; junction bases left unmatched: 5. The CDR3 loop reads CASRLGQGDGYTF. In DNA form, the CDR3 reads TGTGCCAGTAGGCTGGGACAGGGGGACGGCTACACCTTC.

The gene calls are TRBV6-5 and TRBJ2-7; TRBD1 aligns across 8 bases. The CDR3 is 14 residues long. V shed 7 bases, J shed 4 bases, and the junction held 9 bases outside the gene matches. Germline-derived CDR1 and CDR2 are MNHEY and SVGAGI. The CDR3 DNA sequence: TGTGCCAGCACCGCGTGGGACAGGAAGTACGAGCAGTACTTC. Its protein is CASTAWDRKYEQYF.

The chain joins TRBV18 to TRBJ1-1; 7 nucleotides line up with TRBD1. Germline CDR1 is KGHSH and CDR2 is LQKENI. The CDR3 has 15 amino acids. Trimming removed 1 base from V and 5 bases from J; junction bases left unmatched: 7. The CDR3 is CASSPQGATGTEAFF. The CDR3 DNA follows: TGTGCCAGCTCACCACAGGGGGCAACGGGGACTGAAGCTTTCTTT.

V usage is TRBV9 and J usage is TRBJ2-1; 9 bases match TRBD2. V shed 4 bases and J 7 bases; nucleotides not matched to a gene: 15. This CDR3 comprises 17 residues. Germline CDR1 is SGDLS and CDR2 is YYNGEE. CDR3: CASSPTVVAGGPNEQFF. For the CDR3, the DNA is TGTGCCAGCAGCCCGACCGTAGTGGCGGGGGGGCCAAATGAGCAGTTCTTC.

This chain joins TRBV5-1 and TRBJ2-3; the D gene is possibly TRBD1 (6 bases). Germline V gene lookup returns CDR1 SGHRS and CDR2 YFSETQ. The V end was cut by 3 bases, the J end by 0 bases, with 11 bases between. The CDR3 is 15 residues long. The CDR3 loop reads CASSSRTASTDTQYF. DNA of the CDR3: TGCGCCAGCAGCTCGAGGACAGCTAGCACAGATACGCAGTATTTT.

The chain uses TRBV9 and TRBJ2-1; 9 nucleotides agree with TRBD2. This CDR3 contains 15 residues. J lost 6 bases, V lost 2 bases, and 6 bases had no gene match. CDR1 SGDLS and CDR2 YYNGEE come from the germline V gene. CDR3 region: CASSVAGGASNEQFF. The CDR3 DNA reads TGTGCCAGCAGCGTGGCGGGAGGGGCCAGCAATGAGCAGTTCTTC. The full variable domain, rest sourced from reference TRBV9 and TRBJ2-1, is DSGVTQTPKHLITATGQRVTLRCSPRSGDLSVYWYQQSLDQGLQFLIQYYNGEERAKGNILERFSAQQFPDLHSELNLSSLELGDSALYFCASSVAGGASNEQFFGPGTRLTVL.

V is TRBV2 and J is TRBJ1-5, with D unclear. Trimming cost V 5 bases and J 0 bases, with 14 bases left between them. The CDR3 is 16 residues long. CDR1 and CDR2 (germline): SNHLY, FYNNEI. CDR3 nucleotide sequence: TGTGCCAGCAGTTTAGGGCCGGGGAATAGCAATCAGCCCCAGCATTTT. This translates into CASSLGPGNSNQPQHF.

This chain joins TRBV5-6 and TRBJ1-2; 9 bases align to TRBD1. The CDR3 sequence is 18 residues long. Germline values: CDR1 SGHDT, CDR2 YYEEEE. With V trimmed by 1 base and J by 0 bases, 10 bases remained unmatched. The CDR3 region is CASSLSLRQGGTNYGYTF. The CDR3 DNA reads TGTGCCAGCAGCTTGTCCCTAAGACAGGGGGGTACTAACTATGGCTACACCTTC.

The J gene is TRBJ2-3, the V gene TRBV6-6; 13 nucleotides align to TRBD2. CDR1 MNHNY and CDR2 SVGAGI come from the germline V gene (reference sequence). The CDR3 runs 16 residues. Germline trimming cut 8 bases from V and 0 bases from J; bases unmatched to any gene: 5. The CDR3 is CASATSGGASTDTQYF. For the CDR3, the DNA is TGTGCCAGCGCCACTAGCGGGGGGGCTAGCACAGATACGCAGTATTTT.

The J gene is TRBJ2-5, the V gene TRBV7-8; D possibly corresponds to TRBD2 (7 bases). V was clipped by 1 base and J by 5 bases, with 17 bases between them. This CDR3 comprises 16 residues. Looked up from germline, CDR1 is SGHVS and CDR2 is FQNEAQ. CDR3 nucleotide sequence: TGTGCCAGCAGCTTAGGAGGGGGGGCTTATGGGGAGACCCAGTACTTC. Amino acids: CASSLGGGAYGETQYF.

The chain has TRBV5-1 and TRBJ1-1, with D tentatively TRBD1 (5 bases). From germline, CDR1 is SGHRS and CDR2 YFSETQ. The CDR3 has 14 residues. V dropped 0 bases and J dropped 7 bases, with 13 bases sitting between them. DNA for the CDR3: TGCGCCAGCAGCTTGGAAGGTCAGGGAAGTGAAGCTTTCTTT. Translation gives CASSLEGQGSEAFF.

The V call is TRBV5-1, the J call TRBJ1-5; a weak D match, TRBD1 (5 bases). This CDR3 has 13 amino acids. The V and J ends lost 2 bases and 7 bases respectively, with 10 bases between them. In germline, CDR1 is SGHRS, CDR2 YFSETQ. Here the CDR3 reads CASSFGGAQPQHF. Here the CDR3 DNA reads TGCGCCAGCAGCTTTGGAGGGGCCCAGCCCCAGCATTTT.

The chain recombines TRBV19 with TRBJ2-5; the match to TRBD2 covers 8 bases. The CDR3 extends over 17 amino acids. The germline CDR1 and CDR2 sequences are LNHDA and SQIVND (reference sequence). The V gene end was trimmed by 4 bases and the J gene end by 5 bases; junction bases not matched to a gene: 15. The CDR3 DNA follows: TGTGCCAGTAGTAGCACGGGAACGGGGGGGAGCCGTGAGACCCAGTACTTC. The encoded protein is CASSSTGTGGSRETQYF.

This chain uses TRBV6-2 or TRBV6-3 with TRBJ2-2; D might be TRBD2 (5 bases). Germline V gene lookup returns CDR1 MNHEY and CDR2 SVGEGT. The CDR3 length is 15 residues. The germline V and J ends were trimmed by 5 bases and 5 bases, with 15 bases remaining between them. The CDR3 sequence is CASSRWTPKTGELFF. Written as DNA, the CDR3 is TGTGCCAGCAGTCGGTGGACTCCCAAGACCGGGGAGCTGTTTTTT.